The text below deals with one TCR beta chain. This sample is part of a study of cytomegalovirus exposure and HLA in healthy donors. Germline CDR1 is LGHNA and CDR2 is YNFKEQ. The V gene end was trimmed by 2 bases and the J gene end by 5 bases; junction bases not matched to a gene: 7. This CDR3 has 15 amino acids. Primers: 60 Vbeta forward and 13 Jbeta reverse. The protocol was immunoSEQ multiplex PCR, while the TCRdb copy is restricted to in-frame clones and leaves out a portion. The sample contains about 140,000 clones, 76% of which appear only once. The TCR originated in a man aged 40-49 years in good health and CMV-seronegative. Source material: PBMCs. This chain uses TRBV4-2 with TRBJ2-7; 9 bases line up with TRBD1. The CDR3 region has the DNA TGTGCCAGCAGCCAAAACCGGGACAGGGTCCACGAGCAGTACTTC. It is translated as CASSQNRDRVHEQYF.